This TCR beta chain is from a study of cytomegalovirus exposure and HLA in healthy donors. The study's findings and limits: Specificity of three CMV-associated chains for CMV antigens was verified in vitro. The listing of roughly 160 TCR beta chains classed them as cytomegalovirus-associated. That first-cohort TCR clusters tended to co-occur in the 95 to 150 validation repertoires was found in a later analysis.

On this clone: The antigen is undetermined.

Here immunoSEQ multiplex PCR was the method, and the copy in TCRdb shows in-frame clones only, minus some. This table holds 85,000 to 95,000 clones, 95% to 97% found once. A roughly 120-subject validation cohort, separate from the approximately 610-subject first cohort, supplied the donors. V lost 4 bases to trimming and J lost 1 base; unmatched junction nucleotides: 8. CDR1 and CDR2 (germline): SGDLS, YYNGEE. The CDR3 covers 17 residues. The sequence came from a man younger than 35 in good health and CMV-seronegative. This rearrangement joins TRBV9 to TRBJ1-5; 10 nucleotides align to TRBD1. Sequencing used PBMCs. The CDR3 loop reads CASSCWTGGRSNQPQHF. The DNA of the CDR3 is TGTGCCAGCAGCTGTTGGACAGGGGGAAGAAGCAATCAGCCCCAGCATTTT.